The 24 T cell receptor beta chains listed next were all sequenced from one sample in a study of cytomegalovirus exposure and HLA in healthy donors. Repertoires were generated with immunoSEQ multiplex PCR, while TCRdb's copy carries only in-frame clones and drops some. This table holds roughly 100,000 clones, about 85% found once. The sample taken for sequencing was PBMCs. These receptors were collected from a man younger than 35 in good health and CMV-seropositive.

The chain recombines TRBV18 with TRBJ1-1; 8 bases agree with TRBD1. V lost 6 bases and J lost 8; bases outside the gene matches: 11. The CDR3 has 14 amino acids. Germline V gene data show CDR1 as KGHSH and CDR2 as LQKENI. Here the CDR3 reads CASSPQGQGREAFF. CDR3 sequence (DNA): TGTGCCAGCTCCCCGCAAGGACAGGGCCGAGAAGCTTTCTTT.

The chain links TRBV10-3 to TRBJ1-2, with D unclear. The V gene lost 8 bases and the J gene lost 0 bases, with 13 bases spanning the gap. This CDR3 has 14 amino acids. Germline CDR1 ENHRY, CDR2 SYGVKD. The CDR3 DNA sequence: TGTGCCATCTCTACTGCGGAGTCTAACTATGGCTACACCTTC. This codes for CAISTAESNYGYTF.

The chain recombines TRBV7-2 with TRBJ1-2, with 7 nucleotides matching TRBD1. In germline, CDR1 is SGHTA, CDR2 FQGNSA. V lost 5 bases, J lost 0 bases, and 6 bases stayed unmatched. This CDR3 is 15 amino acids long. CDR3 sequence: CASSIRGPSNYGYTF. In DNA form, the CDR3 reads TGTGCCAGCAGCATAAGGGGGCCATCTAACTATGGCTACACCTTC.

This chain uses TRBV6-5 with TRBJ2-2; D possibly corresponds to TRBD2 (6 bases). The CDR3 is 16 amino acids. Deletions cut 2 bases from V and 6 bases from J, with 16 bases between. CDR1 and CDR2 from the germline V gene are MNHEY and SVGAGI. In nucleotides, the CDR3 is TGTGCCAGCAGTTACCGACCGGGGGAGGTCCCCGGGGAGCTGTTTTTT. Translated: CASSYRPGEVPGELFF.

The genes are TRBV29-1 and TRBJ2-2, with TRBD1 matching over 7 bases. This CDR3 has 13 residues. Germline lookup yields CDR1 SQVTM and CDR2 ANQGSEA. J was trimmed by 5 bases and V by 6 bases; bases with no gene match: 6. The CDR3 here is CSVRGTATGELFF. The CDR3 nucleotides read TGCAGCGTGAGGGGGACAGCGACCGGGGAGCTGTTTTTT.

The chain recombines TRBV5-1 with TRBJ2-2, with 8 bases aligning to TRBD2. CDR3 length equals 16 residues. Germline V gene lookup returns CDR1 SGHRS and CDR2 YFSETQ. With 2 bases clipped from V and 4 bases from J, the junction kept 7 bases outside the gene matches. Here the CDR3 DNA reads TGCGCCAGCAGCTTCTCTAGCGGGTCTACCACCGGGGAGCTGTTTTTT. This gives the protein CASSFSSGSTTGELFF.

The rearrangement joins TRBV7-9 to TRBJ1-5; D call uncertain. Per the germline V gene, CDR1 is SEHNR and CDR2 is FQNEAQ (reference sequence). V was trimmed by 5 bases and J by 3 bases, leaving 8 bases between them. The CDR3 consists of 13 residues. CDR3 amino acids: CASSETYNQPQHF. CDR3 bases: TGTGCCAGCAGCGAAACATACAATCAGCCCCAGCATTTT.

This clone was detected once. The chain links TRBV7-3 to TRBJ2-6; D call uncertain. V gave up 1 base and J gave up 0 bases, with 7 bases separating them. Germline CDR1 SGHTA, CDR2 FQGTGA. The CDR3 consists of 16 residues. CDR3 coding DNA: TGTGCCAGCAGCTTAAATCCTTCCTCTGGGGCCAACGTCCTGACTTTC. This codes for CASSLNPSSGANVLTF.

V and J are TRBV5-4 and TRBJ1-3, with 9 bases lining up with TRBD1. Trimming at V came to 4 bases and at J to 2 bases, leaving 1 base not matched to a gene. Germline CDR1 and CDR2: SGHNT and YYREEE (reference sequence). The CDR3 totals 14 residues. The CDR3 spells CASSRQGAGNTIYF. The CDR3, as DNA: TGTGCCAGCAGCCGACAGGGGGCTGGAAACACCATATATTTT.

V gene TRBV6-1 combines with J gene TRBJ1-5; 7 bases fit TRBD1. This CDR3 has 14 residues. The V gene's germline CDR1 is MNHNS and CDR2 SASEGT. J gave up 6 bases and V 6 bases, and 8 bases lay outside the gene matches. CDR3 DNA sequence: TGTGCCAGCAGACTCACAGGGGAGGTTCAGCCCCAGCATTTT. Protein: CASRLTGEVQPQHF.

The chain uses TRBV28 and TRBJ1-5, with D possibly matching TRBD1 (5 bases). V lost 6 bases and J lost 0, with 12 bases in between. The CDR3 runs 15 residues. Germline V gives CDR1 MDHEN, CDR2 SYDVKM. CDR3 amino acids: CASSHRRGSNQPQHF. The CDR3 nucleotides read TGTGCCAGCAGCCACCGTAGGGGTAGCAATCAGCCCCAGCATTTT.

The sample holds a few counts of this clone. The chain carries TRBV13 and TRBJ2-7; 9 positions agree with TRBD1. From germline, CDR1 is PRHDT and CDR2 FYEKMQ (reference sequence). The length of the CDR3 is 15 residues. The ends lost 6 bases at V and 1 base at J; junction bases unmatched: 7. CDR3 coding DNA: TGTGCCAGCAGAAAGGGGGGACAGGGATCCTACGAGCAGTACTTC. Its translation: CASRKGGQGSYEQYF.

This clone was counted a few times. The chain couples TRBV19 to TRBJ2-3; D perhaps matches TRBD2 (6 bases). V shed 4 bases and J shed 7 bases, with 12 bases lying between them. This CDR3 is built from 13 residues. Per germline, CDR1 LNHDA and CDR2 SQIVND (reference sequence). CDR3 sequence (DNA): TGTGCCAGTAGTACGACTAGAACAAATACGCAGTATTTT. It codes for CASSTTRTNTQYF.

This chain connects TRBV2 to TRBJ1-4, with D possibly TRBD1 on 5 matching bases. V was trimmed by 1 base and J by 8 bases, leaving 11 bases between them. The CDR3 runs 14 residues. Per germline, CDR1 SNHLY and CDR2 FYNNEI. The CDR3 reads CASSEGQLREKLFF. The CDR3 coding sequence is TGTGCCAGCAGTGAAGGACAGTTGCGGGAAAAACTGTTTTTT.

V gene TRBV6-1 combines with J gene TRBJ2-4, with 7 bases identical to TRBD2. V shed 4 bases and J 6 bases; nucleotides not matched to a gene: 9. The germline V gene encodes CDR1 MNHNS and CDR2 SASEGT. There are 15 residues in the CDR3. The CDR3 coding sequence is TGTGCCAGCAGTGCGGGGGAGGGAGACTTAAACATTCAGTACTTC. This gives the protein CASSAGEGDLNIQYF.

This clone has just one count. The V gene is TRBV9, the J gene TRBJ2-2; no firm D call. Trimming removed 0 bases at V and 7 bases at J, with 13 bases between. CDR3 size: 15 residues. Germline V CDR1 and CDR2: SGDLS, YYNGEE. The CDR3 loop is CASSVEGTQRGELFF. CDR3 bases: TGTGCCAGCAGCGTAGAAGGCACCCAGCGCGGGGAGCTGTTTTTT.

DNA of the CDR3: TGTGCCAGCAGTGTGGGGGGTGGGCAAGAGACCCAGTACTTC. It encodes CASSVGGGQETQYF. V and J are TRBV2 and TRBJ2-5; weak D call: TRBD2 (6 bases). This CDR3 is built from 14 residues. Trimming shortened V by 4 bases and J by 2 bases, and 11 bases separated the two germline ends. CDR1 is SNHLY, CDR2 FYNNEI, per germline. The whole variable domain, filled in from reference TRBV2 and TRBJ2-5, reads EPEVTQTPSHQVTQMGQEVILRCVPISNHLYFYWYRQILGQKVEFLVSFYNNEISEKSEIFDDQFSVERPDGSNFTLKIRSTKLEDSAMYFCASSVGGGQETQYFGPGTRLLVL.

The chain carries TRBV19 and TRBJ1-2, with 8 bases identical to TRBD1. The CDR3 spans 14 residues. Germline CDR1 is LNHDA and CDR2 is SQIVND (reference sequence). J lost 4 bases, V lost 3 bases, and 4 bases had no gene match. The CDR3 DNA reads as TGTGCCAGTAGTATGGCAGGGGGCACCTATGGCTACACCTTC. Amino acid sequence: CASSMAGGTYGYTF.

Here the CDR3 reads CASSSRTGGTGELFF. DNA for the CDR3: TGTGCCAGCAGCTCCAGGACAGGCGGGACCGGGGAGCTGTTTTTT. The rearrangement uses TRBV7-7 and TRBJ2-2; 7 bases line up with TRBD1. Germline V gene data show CDR1 as SSHAT and CDR2 as FNYEAQ (reference sequence). The CDR3 extends over 15 amino acids. The ends lost 4 bases at V and 5 bases at J; junction bases unmatched: 7.

The count of this clone is one. The CDR3 bases are TGTGCCACCAGCAGGCAAACAGGGGATACGCAGTATTTT. The encoded protein is CATSRQTGDTQYF. The chain recombines TRBV15 with TRBJ2-3; tentative D call: TRBD1 (6 bases). The V gene lost 3 bases and the J gene lost 6 bases, with 10 bases spanning the gap. Per the germline V gene, CDR1 is LNHNV and CDR2 is YYDKDF (reference sequence). The CDR3 is 13 residues long.

This clone was picked up a small number of times. This sequence joins TRBV28 and TRBJ2-1; TRBD1 is a possible D gene (5 bases). Germline assignment: CDR1 MDHEN and CDR2 SYDVKM. Trimming took 3 bases from V and 9 from J, leaving 12 bases between them. CDR3 length: 13 amino acids. CDR3 residues: CASSFYTQAEQFF. The CDR3 DNA sequence: TGTGCCAGCAGTTTCTACACACAGGCTGAGCAGTTCTTC.

The gene calls are TRBV5-1 and TRBJ1-1; TRBD1 might be the D (6 bases). Trimming removed 3 bases from V and 7 bases from J, with 22 bases in between. The CDR3 runs 16 residues. Germline values: CDR1 SGHRS, CDR2 YFSETQ. CDR3 region: CASSSSPGDTKGEAFF. The CDR3 nucleotides read TGCGCCAGCAGCTCTAGTCCAGGGGACACGAAGGGTGAAGCTTTCTTT. Looking up the rest from reference TRBV5-1 and TRBJ1-1 gives the full variable domain: KAGVTQTPRYLIKTRGQQVTLSCSPISGHRSVSWYQQTPGQGLQFLFEYFSETQRNKGNFPGRFSGRQFSNSRSEMNVSTLELGDSALYLCASSSSPGDTKGEAFFGQGTRLTVV.

The genes are TRBV9 and TRBJ1-5, with 8 bases matching TRBD1. The CDR3 contains 15 residues. With 3 bases clipped from V and 5 bases from J, the junction kept 7 bases outside the gene matches. Germline CDR1 and CDR2: SGDLS and YYNGEE. The CDR3 bases are TGTGCCAGCAGCGGGACAGGGCGTGCGGATCAGCCCCAGCATTTT. Protein sequence: CASSGTGRADQPQHF.

This sequence joins TRBV11-2 and TRBJ2-2, with no clear D. The CDR3 has 14 residues. Trimming left V 1 base short and J 5 bases short, with 8 bases between. Germline V gives CDR1 SGHAT, CDR2 FQNNGV. CDR3 nucleotides: TGTGCCAGCAGCTTAGGGGCCCTAACCGGGGAGCTGTTTTTT. Its translation is CASSLGALTGELFF.